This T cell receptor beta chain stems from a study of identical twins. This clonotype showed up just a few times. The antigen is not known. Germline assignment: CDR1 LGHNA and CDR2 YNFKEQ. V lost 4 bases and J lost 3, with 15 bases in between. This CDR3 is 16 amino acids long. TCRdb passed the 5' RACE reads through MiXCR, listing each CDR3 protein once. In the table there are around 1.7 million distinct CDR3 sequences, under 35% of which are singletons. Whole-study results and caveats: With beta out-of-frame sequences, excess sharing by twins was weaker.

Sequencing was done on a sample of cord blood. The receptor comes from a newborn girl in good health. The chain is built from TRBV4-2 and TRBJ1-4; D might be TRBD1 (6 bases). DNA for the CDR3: TGTGCCAGCAGCCGCACAGGGAGAACAGCTAATGAAAAACTGTTTTTT. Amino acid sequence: CASSRTGRTANEKLFF.